The clone carrying this T cell receptor beta chain was recorded a few times. As yet, its antigen is unknown. Sequencing targeted expressed TCRB transcripts, as all isolated RNA had been reverse transcribed. The data were produced by immunoSEQ multiplex PCR, yet TCRdb's version contains in-frame clones alone and is incomplete. The sample consists of about 150,000 clones, about a tenth of them appearing once. Between the trimmed V and J ends, which lost 4 bases and 9 bases, there was a span of 17 bases. Germline V CDR1 and CDR2: SGHDT, YYEEEE. The CDR3 is made up of 14 amino acids. The record originates from a study of beta chain features in type 1 diabetes. Study background: Sorted cells examined across all samples numbered 107,917,701. Findings and limits, study-wide: Any PCR bias toward short templates would affect both groups alike. In all four CD4+ subsets, TCRB CDR3 length was significantly, moderately reduced in type 1 diabetes.

The sequenced sample was central memory CD4+ T cells from blood. This chain connects TRBV5-6 to TRBJ2-1; D gene unclear. The sequence came from a man younger than 45 with type 1 diabetes. For the CDR3, the DNA is TGTGCCAGCAGCCTCGGTCGCTACTCCGGTGAGCAGTTCTTC. It yields the protein CASSLGRYSGEQFF.